This T cell receptor (beta chain) comes out of a study of shared clonotypes between healthy human individuals. The table came from immunoSEQ multiplex PCR; TCRdb's copy has only in-frame clones and leaves some out. The table shows 2 million to 2.5 million clones, with over 90% occurring only once. V lost 4 bases and J 2 bases, leaving 17 bases between the germline ends. Germline-derived CDR1 and CDR2 are SGHDT and YYEEEE. This CDR3 is built from 16 residues. The sequenced material came from naive CD4+ T cells from PBMCs. Subset of the sample: CD45RA+ positively selected. The genes are TRBV5-6 and TRBJ2-3; a possible D gene is TRBD1 (6 bases). The clonotype originates from a man younger than 30 in good health. Some clones in this sample may be carry-over from other donors' samples. This CDR3 is CASSPWGLGITDTQYF. The CDR3 DNA is TGTGCCAGCAGCCCCTGGGGGCTGGGGATCACAGATACGCAGTATTTT.